Reported below is one T cell receptor beta chain. The data were taken from a study of blood T cell repertoires in COVID-19. Turning to the study itself: Donors in the United States, Italy and Spain gave samples during acute or convalescent COVID-19.

CDR3 length: 15 residues. Per germline, CDR1 MNHEY and CDR2 SVGAGI. V dropped 0 bases and J dropped 2 bases, with 11 bases sitting between them. Some clones are missing from TCRdb's copy, which holds only in-frame ones; the method was immunoSEQ multiplex PCR. The sample contains some 260,000 clones, roughly 77% of which appear only once. This rearrangement joins TRBV6-5 to TRBJ2-7; D uncertain. The receptor was isolated from a woman at least 80 years old with acute or convalescent COVID-19. The sample taken for sequencing was peripheral blood. The CDR3 DNA follows: TGTGCCAGCAGTTACTCCCCTAGAATGGCCTACGAGCAGTACTTC. Translation: CASSYSPRMAYEQYF.